What follows are 20 T cell receptor beta chains derived from one specimen sequenced in a study of blood T cell repertoires in COVID-19. Sequencing was performed with immunoSEQ multiplex PCR; in TCRdb, only in-frame clones are kept and a portion is missing. Of around 170,000 clones listed, about 81% are singletons. The specimen was peripheral blood. The origin of the receptors is a woman aged 80 or older with COVID-19, enrolled during active disease.

V is TRBV19 and J is TRBJ1-3, with D uncertain. Looked up from germline, CDR1 is LNHDA and CDR2 is SQIVND (reference sequence). The CDR3 runs 15 residues. V lost 10 bases and J 3 bases, leaving 19 bases between the germline ends. This CDR3 is CAMRVSPRNGNTIYF. CDR3 nucleotides: TGTGCCATGCGAGTATCCCCTCGAAATGGAAACACCATATATTTT.

V and J are TRBV5-6 and TRBJ2-1; a possible D gene is TRBD2 (5 bases). CDR3 length: 13 amino acids. CDR1 and CDR2 (germline): SGHDT, YYEEEE. Trimming pared 2 bases from V and 10 bases from J, leaving 13 bases between. The CDR3 loop is CASSLGGPREQFF. CDR3 in DNA: TGTGCCAGCAGCTTAGGCGGGCCGCGGGAGCAGTTCTTC.

The chain carries TRBV28 and TRBJ1-1; D remains unclear. Trimming removed 1 base from V and 0 bases from J, with 12 bases in between. The CDR3 is 16 amino acids. Germline-derived CDR1 and CDR2 are MDHEN and SYDVKM. CDR3 nucleotides: TGTGCCAGCAGTTTATTCGAGGAGGAAATGAACACTGAAGCTTTCTTT. Translating it yields CASSLFEEEMNTEAFF.

The V call is TRBV9, the J call TRBJ2-3; D remains unclear. Germline-derived CDR1 and CDR2 are SGDLS and YYNGEE. Deletions cut 2 bases from V and 3 bases from J, with 4 bases between. The CDR3 extends over 12 amino acids. The CDR3 DNA follows: TGTGCCAGCAGCGTCATGACAGATACGCAGTATTTT. It codes for CASSVMTDTQYF.

V gene TRBV15 combines with J gene TRBJ2-2; D call uncertain. Germline V CDR1 and CDR2: LNHNV, YYDKDF (reference sequence). CDR3 length: 14 amino acids. Trimming cost V 3 bases and J 1 base, with 6 bases left between them. The CDR3 nucleotides read TGTGCCACCAGCAGCCAGATGAACACCGGGGAGCTGTTTTTT. Translation gives CATSSQMNTGELFF.

The chain employs TRBV7-9 and TRBJ2-1; the D is unclear. From germline, CDR1 is SEHNR and CDR2 FQNEAQ (reference sequence). Trimming shortened V by 5 bases and J by 8 bases, and 10 bases separated the two germline ends. The CDR3 length is 12 residues. In nucleotides, the CDR3 is TGTGCCAGCAGCGTAACGACATATGAGCAGTTCTTC. Protein sequence: CASSVTTYEQFF.

The chain joins TRBV28 to TRBJ2-5; 9 bases match TRBD1. This CDR3 has 16 residues. V was clipped by 1 base and J by 0 bases; unmatched bases: 3. Germline loops: CDR1 MDHEN, CDR2 SYDVKM. The CDR3 loop is CASSLSGTGNQETQYF. For the CDR3, the DNA is TGTGCCAGCAGTTTATCCGGGACAGGGAACCAAGAGACCCAGTACTTC.

The V call is TRBV7-8, the J call TRBJ2-5, with 7 nucleotides matching TRBD1. This CDR3 contains 13 residues. J was trimmed by 3 bases and V by 3 bases; bases with no gene match: 1. Germline values: CDR1 SGHVS, CDR2 FQNEAQ. The CDR3 loop is CASSFDREETQYF. In DNA, the CDR3 is TGTGCCAGCAGCTTCGACAGGGAAGAGACCCAGTACTTC.

This clone appeared a single time. CDR3 residues: CASSPGGYEQYF. Here the CDR3 DNA reads TGTGCCAGCAGCCCAGGGGGCTACGAGCAGTACTTC. V usage is TRBV14 and J usage is TRBJ2-7; TRBD1 agrees at 7 bases. V shed 4 bases, J shed 3 bases, and the junction held 0 bases outside the gene matches. The CDR3 contains 12 residues. The germline CDR1 and CDR2 sequences are SGHDN and FVKESK.

Here the CDR3 DNA reads TGTGCCAGCAGTACCCCGTCGCAGGAGCAGTACTTC. It codes for CASSTPSQEQYF. The chain links TRBV6-5 to TRBJ2-7; unclear D gene. Germline V gene data show CDR1 as MNHEY and CDR2 as SVGAGI. The CDR3 runs to 12 residues. Trimming removed 5 bases at V and 7 bases at J, with 12 bases between.

The gene calls are TRBV7-2 and TRBJ1-2, with 8 bases aligning to TRBD1. Germline values: CDR1 SGHTA, CDR2 FQGNSA. V lost 0 bases and J lost 5; bases outside the gene matches: 8. The CDR3 is 16 amino acids. The CDR3, as DNA: TGTGCCAGCAGCTTAGCAAGGTCCACAGGGGGGTATGGCTACACCTTC. Translating it yields CASSLARSTGGYGYTF.

This clone was counted only a few times. The V gene is TRBV3-1 (or the pseudogene TRBV3-2), the J gene TRBJ1-5; 11 nucleotides align to TRBD1. V trimming: 1 base; J trimming: 9 bases; junction bases outside the gene matches: 11. Germline lookup yields CDR1 LGHDT and CDR2 YNNKEL (reference sequence). CDR3 length equals 17 residues. The DNA for the CDR3 is TGTGCCAGCAGCCAAGGGAGTGGGGACAGGGGGTCTTTGCCCCAGCATTTT. It yields the protein CASSQGSGDRGSLPQHF.

The chain carries TRBV27 and TRBJ1-2, with no clear D. The CDR3 is 14 amino acids. V was clipped by 7 bases and J by 0 bases, with 12 bases between them. Germline CDR1 and CDR2: MNHEY and SMNVEV (reference sequence). This chain's CDR3 is CASKSSGANYGYTF. CDR3 sequence (DNA): TGTGCCAGCAAGTCTTCGGGAGCTAACTATGGCTACACCTTC.

The chain uses TRBV21-1 and TRBJ1-5; TRBD1 is the table's D call, not checked against the DNA. TRBV21-1 has pseudogene status. This CDR3 has 14 amino acids. DNA for the CDR3: TGTGCCAGCAGCAAAGCACAGGTCATGATGTCCCAGCATTTT. Its protein is CASSKAQVMMSQHF.

This clone was detected a few times. The rearrangement joins TRBV27 to TRBJ2-5, with TRBD2 identical over 12 bases. V shed 6 bases, J shed 5 bases, and the junction held 7 bases outside the gene matches. The CDR3 length is 15 residues. The germline V gene encodes CDR1 MNHEY and CDR2 SMNVEV (reference sequence). The CDR3 is CASRPTSGSWETQYF. Written as DNA, the CDR3 is TGTGCCAGCAGACCGACTAGCGGGAGTTGGGAGACCCAGTACTTC.

Here the CDR3 DNA reads TGTGCCAGCAGTTTTAGGGGAACAGGGGGGGCTAGCTATGGCTACACCTTC. Translation: CASSFRGTGGASYGYTF. This rearrangement joins TRBV27 to TRBJ1-2, with 8 bases identical to TRBD1. V was pared by 3 bases and J by 4 bases, with 13 bases of the junction left unmatched. This CDR3 has 17 amino acids. Germline-derived CDR1 and CDR2 are MNHEY and SMNVEV (reference sequence).

DNA for the CDR3: TGCAGTGCTAGTCATGGCGGGAGGTACAATGAGCAGTTCTTC. It encodes CSASHGGRYNEQFF. The V and J genes are TRBV20-1 and TRBJ2-1; 8 nucleotides align to TRBD2. The CDR3 is 14 amino acids. Germline lookup yields CDR1 DFQATT and CDR2 SNEGSKA (reference sequence). Unmatched junction bases numbered 5, after V lost 3 bases and J lost 4 bases.

The CDR3 sequence: CASSLIGSEQYF. CDR3 bases: TGCGCCAGCAGCTTGATAGGGAGCGAGCAGTACTTC. The chain is built from TRBV5-1 and TRBJ2-7; tentative D call: TRBD2 (5 bases). Trimming removed 1 base from V and 6 bases from J, with 8 bases in between. Per the germline V gene, CDR1 is SGHRS and CDR2 is YFSETQ. The CDR3 sequence is 12 residues long.

This chain uses TRBV6-1 with TRBJ2-5, with D maybe TRBD1 (5 bases). The CDR3 totals 17 residues. V lost 0 bases and J 2 bases, leaving 16 bases between the germline ends. Per the germline V gene, CDR1 is MNHNS and CDR2 is SASEGT. The CDR3, as DNA: TGTGCCAGCAGTGAAGCGGGTAGGGGCCCCGTACAAGAGACCCAGTACTTC. Residues: CASSEAGRGPVQETQYF.

The genes are TRBV21-1 and TRBJ1-2. TRBV21-1 is noted as a pseudogene. CDR3 length: 14 residues. As DNA, the CDR3 is TGTGCCAGCAGCCCTGGCGGAGGGGACTATGGCTACACCTTC. Its translation: CASSPGGGDYGYTF.